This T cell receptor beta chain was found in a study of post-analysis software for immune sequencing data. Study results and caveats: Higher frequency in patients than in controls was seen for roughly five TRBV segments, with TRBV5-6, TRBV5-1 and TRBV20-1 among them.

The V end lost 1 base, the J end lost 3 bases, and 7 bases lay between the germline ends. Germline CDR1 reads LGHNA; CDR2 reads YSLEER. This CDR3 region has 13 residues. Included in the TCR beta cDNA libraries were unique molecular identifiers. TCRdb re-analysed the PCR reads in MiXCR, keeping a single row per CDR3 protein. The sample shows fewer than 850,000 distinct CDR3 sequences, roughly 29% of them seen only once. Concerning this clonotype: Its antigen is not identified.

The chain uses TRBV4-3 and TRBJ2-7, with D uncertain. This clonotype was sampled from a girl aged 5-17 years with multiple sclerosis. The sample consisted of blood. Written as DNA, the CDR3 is TGCGCCAGCAGCCAAGTGGTAGGCTACGAGCAGTACTTC. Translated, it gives CASSQVVGYEQYF.